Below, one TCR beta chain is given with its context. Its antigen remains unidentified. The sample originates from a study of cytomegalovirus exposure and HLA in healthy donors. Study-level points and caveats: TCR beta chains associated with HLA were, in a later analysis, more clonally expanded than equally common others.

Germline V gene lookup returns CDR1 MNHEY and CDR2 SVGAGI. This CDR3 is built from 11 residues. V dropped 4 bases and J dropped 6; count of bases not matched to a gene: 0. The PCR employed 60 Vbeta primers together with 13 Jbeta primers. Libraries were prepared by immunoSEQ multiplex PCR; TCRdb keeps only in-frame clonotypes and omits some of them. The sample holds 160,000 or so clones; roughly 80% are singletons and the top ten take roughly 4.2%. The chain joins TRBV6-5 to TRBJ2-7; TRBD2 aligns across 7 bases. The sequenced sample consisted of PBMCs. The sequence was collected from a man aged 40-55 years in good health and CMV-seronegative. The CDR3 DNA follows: TGTGCCAGCAGTTGGGGGGGCGAGCAGTACTTC. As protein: CASSWGGEQYF.